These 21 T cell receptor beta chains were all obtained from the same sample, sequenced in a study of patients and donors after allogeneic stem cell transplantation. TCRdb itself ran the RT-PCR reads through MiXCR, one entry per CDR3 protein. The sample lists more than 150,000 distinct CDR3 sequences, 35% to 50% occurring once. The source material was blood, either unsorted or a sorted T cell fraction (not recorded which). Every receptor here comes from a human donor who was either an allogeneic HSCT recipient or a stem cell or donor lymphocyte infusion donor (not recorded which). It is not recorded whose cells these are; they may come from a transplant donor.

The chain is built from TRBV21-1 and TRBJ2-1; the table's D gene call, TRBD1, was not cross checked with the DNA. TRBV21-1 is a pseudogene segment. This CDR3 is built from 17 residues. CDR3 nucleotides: TGTGCCAGCAGCGCCATAGGGAGGACAGGGTATTCCAATGAGCAGTTCTTC. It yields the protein CASSAIGRTGYSNEQFF.

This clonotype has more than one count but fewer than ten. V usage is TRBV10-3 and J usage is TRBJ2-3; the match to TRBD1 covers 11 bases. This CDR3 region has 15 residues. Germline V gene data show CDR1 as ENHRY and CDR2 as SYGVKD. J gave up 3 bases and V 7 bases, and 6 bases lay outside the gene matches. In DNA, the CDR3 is TGTGCCATCACTACCGGGACAGGGGGAACAGATACGCAGTATTTT. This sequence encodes CAITTGTGGTDTQYF.

CDR3 DNA: TGTGCCAGCAGCACCGGGAGACAGGGGAGCGGTGAAGCTTTCTTT. Its translation is CASSTGRQGSGEAFF. The rearrangement links TRBV6-2 or TRBV6-3 to TRBJ1-1, with 8 bases fitting TRBD1. V lost 6 bases to trimming and J lost 7 bases; unmatched junction nucleotides: 13. CDR3 length: 15 residues. The germline V gene encodes CDR1 MNHEY and CDR2 SVGEGT.

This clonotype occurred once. CDR3 DNA sequence: TGTGCCAGCAGCGGCGACCAGGGCTTGGAGCCGAACACTGAAGCTTTCTTT. Translating gives CASSGDQGLEPNTEAFF. This sequence joins TRBV2 and TRBJ1-1; tentatively, D is TRBD1 (5 bases). CDR1 SNHLY and CDR2 FYNNEI come from the germline V gene. V dropped 6 bases and J dropped 1 base, with 21 bases sitting between them. The CDR3 is 17 amino acids.

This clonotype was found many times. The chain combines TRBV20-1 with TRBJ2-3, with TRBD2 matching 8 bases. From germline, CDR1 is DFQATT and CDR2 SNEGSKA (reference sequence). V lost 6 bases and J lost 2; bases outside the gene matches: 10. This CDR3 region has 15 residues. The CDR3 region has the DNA TGCAGTGCCAACCCTTACGGGAGGGACACAGATACGCAGTATTTT. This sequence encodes CSANPYGRDTDTQYF.

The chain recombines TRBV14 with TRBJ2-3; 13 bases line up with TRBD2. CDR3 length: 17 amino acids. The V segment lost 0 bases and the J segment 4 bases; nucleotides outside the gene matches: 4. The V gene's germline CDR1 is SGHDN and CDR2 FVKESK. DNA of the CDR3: TGTGCCAGCAGCCAAGACCGGACTAGCGGGAGTGCAGATACGCAGTATTTT. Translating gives CASSQDRTSGSADTQYF.

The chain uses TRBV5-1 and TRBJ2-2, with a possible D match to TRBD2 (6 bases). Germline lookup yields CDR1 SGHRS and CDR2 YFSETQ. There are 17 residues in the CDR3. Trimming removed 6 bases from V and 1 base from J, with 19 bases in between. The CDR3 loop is CASTIEEGRMNTGELFF. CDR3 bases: TGCGCCAGCACCATTGAGGAGGGGAGGATGAACACCGGGGAGCTGTTTTTT.

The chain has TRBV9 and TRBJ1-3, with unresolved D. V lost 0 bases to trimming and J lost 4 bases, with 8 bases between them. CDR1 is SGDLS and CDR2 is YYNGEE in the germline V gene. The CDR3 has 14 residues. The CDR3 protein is CASSVVGYGNTIYF. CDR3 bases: TGTGCCAGCAGCGTAGTAGGGTACGGAAACACCATATATTTT.

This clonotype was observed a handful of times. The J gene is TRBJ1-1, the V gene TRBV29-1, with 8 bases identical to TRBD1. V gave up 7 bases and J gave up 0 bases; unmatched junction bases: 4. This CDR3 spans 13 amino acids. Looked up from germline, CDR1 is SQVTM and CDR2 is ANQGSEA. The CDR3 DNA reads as TGCAGCGCCGGGACAGGTTTGAACACTGAAGCTTTCTTT. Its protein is CSAGTGLNTEAFF.

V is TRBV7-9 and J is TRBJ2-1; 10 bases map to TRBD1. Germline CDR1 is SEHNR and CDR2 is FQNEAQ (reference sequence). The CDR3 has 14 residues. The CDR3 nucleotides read TGTGCTTCCGACCGGGACAGGGGAGACAATGAGCAGTTCTTC. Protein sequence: CASDRDRGDNEQFF.

CDR3 sequence: CSVTRRRTFHNEQFF. CDR3 DNA sequence: TGCAGTGTCACGAGACGGAGAACCTTCCACAATGAGCAGTTCTTC. V gene TRBV20-1 combines with J gene TRBJ2-1; D call uncertain. Trimming left V 7 bases short and J 5 bases short, with 21 bases between. Germline loops: CDR1 DFQATT, CDR2 SNEGSKA (reference sequence). The CDR3 loop spans 15 amino acids.

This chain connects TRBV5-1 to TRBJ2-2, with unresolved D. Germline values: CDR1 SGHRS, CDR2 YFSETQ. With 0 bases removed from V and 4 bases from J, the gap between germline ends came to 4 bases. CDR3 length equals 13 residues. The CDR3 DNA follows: TGCGCCAGCAGCTTGGATGGCACCGGGGAGCTGTTTTTT. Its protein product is CASSLDGTGELFF. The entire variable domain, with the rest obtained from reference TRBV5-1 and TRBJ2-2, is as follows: KAGVTQTPRYLIKTRGQQVTLSCSPISGHRSVSWYQQTPGQGLQFLFEYFSETQRNKGNFPGRFSGRQFSNSRSEMNVSTLELGDSALYLCASSLDGTGELFFGEGSRLTVL.

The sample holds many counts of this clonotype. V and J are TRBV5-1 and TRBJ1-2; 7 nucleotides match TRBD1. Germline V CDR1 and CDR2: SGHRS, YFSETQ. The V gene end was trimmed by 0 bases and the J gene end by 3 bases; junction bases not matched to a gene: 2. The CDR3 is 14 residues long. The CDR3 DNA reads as TGCGCCAGCAGCTTGGGACAGGGCGACTATGGCTACACCTTC. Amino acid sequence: CASSLGQGDYGYTF.

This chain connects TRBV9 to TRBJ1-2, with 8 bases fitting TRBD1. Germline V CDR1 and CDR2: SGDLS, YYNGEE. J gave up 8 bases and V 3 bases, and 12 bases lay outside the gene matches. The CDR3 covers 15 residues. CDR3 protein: CASSAGADRDRGYTF. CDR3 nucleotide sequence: TGTGCCAGCAGCGCCGGGGCGGACAGGGACCGCGGCTACACCTTC.

The CDR3 reads CASRLQDWVNGNTIYF. The CDR3 DNA reads TGTGCCAGCAGACTACAGGACTGGGTGAATGGAAACACCATATATTTT. The chain carries TRBV12-3 or TRBV12-4 and TRBJ1-3, with D perhaps TRBD1 (5 bases). Trimming took 6 bases from V and 3 from J, leaving 18 bases between them. This CDR3 contains 16 residues.

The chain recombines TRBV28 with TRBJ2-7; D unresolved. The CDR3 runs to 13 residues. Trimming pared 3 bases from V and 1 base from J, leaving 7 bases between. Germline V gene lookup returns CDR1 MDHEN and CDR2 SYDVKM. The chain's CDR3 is CASSLGISYEQYF. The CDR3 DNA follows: TGTGCCAGCAGTTTGGGGATATCCTACGAGCAGTACTTC.

The CDR3 loop reads CASTQSGYSYNEQFF. The CDR3 DNA sequence: TGTGCCAGCACCCAAAGCGGGTACTCCTACAATGAGCAGTTCTTC. This chain connects TRBV12-3 or TRBV12-4 to TRBJ2-1, with TRBD2 as a possible D gene (6 bases). V dropped 7 bases and J dropped 0 bases, with 13 bases sitting between them. The CDR3 has 15 amino acids.

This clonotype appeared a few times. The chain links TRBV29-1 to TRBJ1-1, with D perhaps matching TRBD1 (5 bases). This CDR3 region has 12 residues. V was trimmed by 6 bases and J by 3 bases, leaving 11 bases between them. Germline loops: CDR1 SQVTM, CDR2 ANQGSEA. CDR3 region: CSVAVRDTEAFF. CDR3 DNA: TGCAGCGTAGCTGTCAGGGACACTGAAGCTTTCTTT.

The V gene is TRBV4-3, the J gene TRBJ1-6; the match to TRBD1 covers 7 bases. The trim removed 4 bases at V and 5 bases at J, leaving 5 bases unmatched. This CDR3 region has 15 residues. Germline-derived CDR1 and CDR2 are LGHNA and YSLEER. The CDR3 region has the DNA TGCGCCAGCAGCCTTCGACAGGGAGATAATTCACCCCTCCACTTT. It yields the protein CASSLRQGDNSPLHF.

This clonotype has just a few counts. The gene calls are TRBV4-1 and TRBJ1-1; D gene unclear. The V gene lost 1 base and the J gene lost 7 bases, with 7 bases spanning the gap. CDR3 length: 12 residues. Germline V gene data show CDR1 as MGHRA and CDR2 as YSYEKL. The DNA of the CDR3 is TGCGCCAGCAGCCAAGGGGGAGATGAAGCTTTCTTT. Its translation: CASSQGGDEAFF.

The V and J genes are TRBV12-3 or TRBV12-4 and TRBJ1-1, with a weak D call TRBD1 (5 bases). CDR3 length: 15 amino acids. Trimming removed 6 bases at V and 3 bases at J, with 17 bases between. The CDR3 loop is CASSLGGGVDTEAFF. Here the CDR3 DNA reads TGTGCCAGCAGCCTTGGGGGGGGTGTGGACACTGAAGCTTTCTTT.